Given below is one TCR beta chain in context. Its cognate antigen has yet to be identified. Base qualities are not recorded, but no much larger clone differs from it by a single base. TCRbeta CDR3 regions were amplified from genomic DNA using the immunoSEQ Assay, a bias-controlled multiplex PCR. The authors processed their data as follows. Nucleated cell counts per sample were estimated from amplification of reference gene primers within the assay. Sequence reads were collapsed and filtered to measure the absolute abundance of every unique TCRbeta CDR3 rearrangement. Productive Simpson clonality was computed per sample as the square root of Simpson's diversity index over productive rearrangements. This immuneACCESS table, as held by TCRdb, lists in-frame sequences with V and J called but not all clones. Of the missing ones, under half trace to an unresolved V gene in checked studies; the others have no known cause. The V and J calls and clone size come from that table; D and trimming were worked out from the DNA. The sample records 250,000 to 300,000 clones, around 89% of which are singletons. Of the sample, 2% to 2.5% is held by the ten largest clones.

Inclusive of the bounding cysteine and phenylalanine, the CDR3 is 15 residues long. Left in the record is the CDR3 DNA by itself, 45 bases read in frame from the first base. The germline V gene encodes CDR1 SGHTA and CDR2 FQGTGA. V and J are trimmed by 2 bases and 6 bases, and the gene matches miss 5 bases of the junction. The data were taken from a study of blood T cell repertoires in COVID-19 (dated by TCRdb to 2019 to 2021). For the wider study: For ImmuneRACE Cohort 3, a participant was defined as recovered based on two consecutive negative NP/OP PCR tests, clearance by a healthcare professional, or resolution of symptoms. Samples from collaborators originated in the United States, Italy and Spain and spanned both the acute and convalescent phases of COVID-19. The material from the prospective study consisted of cDNA or gDNA derived from T cells, B-cell-depleted T cells, or PBMCs. Subjects who had been exposed to COVID-19, were actively infected with it, or had recovered from it provided the deeply sampled blood TCRbeta repertoires that made up the dataset. The repertoires were released in a freely available public database intended as a resource for research on the immune response to SARS-CoV-2. The samples were drawn from two sources: the first 160 participants of the ongoing ImmuneRACE study, and 1,000 to 1,500 subjects contributed by 6 global collaborators. Nearly every sample came with metadata listing a de-identified subject ID, COVID-19 status, age in years and sex. Where available, HLA class I and class II types were taken from metadata supplied by the sample provider and were not determined by assay-based typing. The investigation overall reported the following: Clinical and demographic metadata were provided uncurated, with the amount varying by source and participant.

Enrolling through a virtual design, the prospective study's participants ranged in age from roughly 18 to 89 years and lived across some 23 United States geographic areas. In the prospective study, cohorts were assigned on the basis of participant-reported clinical history obtained from a screening survey and a study questionnaire. In the prospective study, mobile phlebotomists collected whole blood, serum and a nasopharyngeal or oropharyngeal swab from each participant. Prospective study participants could optionally give additional blood draws and questionnaires over a roughly two-month period. Before DNA extraction, prospective study blood samples were shipped either frozen or at room temperature.

This sequence was found in a woman aged 60 to 75 in a cohort exposed to, infected with or recovered from COVID-19 (not recorded which). This chain joins TRBV7-3 to TRBJ2-3; 10 bases in the junction line up with TRBD1. Sequences were obtained from PBMCs or T cells enriched from blood (not recorded which). The CDR3 protein: CASSLRDRGPDTQYF. The DNA sequence is given as TGTGCCAGCAGCTTACGTGACAGGGGGCCCGATACGCAGTATTTT.